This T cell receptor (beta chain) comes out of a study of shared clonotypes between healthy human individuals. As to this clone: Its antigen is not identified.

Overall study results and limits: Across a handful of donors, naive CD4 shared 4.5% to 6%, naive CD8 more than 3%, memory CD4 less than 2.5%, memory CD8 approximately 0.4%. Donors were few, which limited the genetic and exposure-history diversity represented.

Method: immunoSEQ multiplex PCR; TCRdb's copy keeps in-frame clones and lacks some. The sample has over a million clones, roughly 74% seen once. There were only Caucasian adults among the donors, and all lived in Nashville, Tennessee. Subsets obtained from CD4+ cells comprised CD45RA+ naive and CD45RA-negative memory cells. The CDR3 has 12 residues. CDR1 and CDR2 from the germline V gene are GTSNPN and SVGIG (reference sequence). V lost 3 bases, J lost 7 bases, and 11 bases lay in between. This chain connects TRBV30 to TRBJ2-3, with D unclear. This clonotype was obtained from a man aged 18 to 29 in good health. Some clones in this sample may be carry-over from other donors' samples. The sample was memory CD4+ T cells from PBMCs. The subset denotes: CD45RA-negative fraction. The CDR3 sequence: CAWSPLDYTQYF. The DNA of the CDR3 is TGTGCCTGGAGCCCACTGGATTATACGCAGTATTTT.